This T cell receptor (beta chain) was sequenced during a study of blood T cell repertoires in COVID-19. About the research overall: Both acute and convalescent COVID-19 samples were obtained from the United States, Italy and Spain. T cells, B-cell-depleted T cells, or PBMCs supplied cDNA or gDNA.

Original processing methods: From reference gene primer amplification, estimates of nucleated cell counts were derived. The protocol was immunoSEQ multiplex PCR, while the TCRdb copy is restricted to in-frame clones and leaves out a portion. For V, J and clone size, that table is used; D and trimming come from the DNA. Of 90,000 to 120,000 clones in the sample, just over 85% were seen once. Germline assignment: CDR1 MNHEY and CDR2 SVGAGI. This CDR3 comprises 15 residues. The V end lost 5 bases, the J end lost 4 bases, and 17 bases lay between the germline ends. The sample taken for sequencing was peripheral blood. This sequence was found in a human donor in a cohort sampled during active COVID-19. The V and J genes are TRBV6-5 and TRBJ1-2; a possible D gene is TRBD1 (6 bases). CDR3 amino acids: CASSPAGEGTYGYTF. The CDR3 DNA is TGTGCCAGCAGTCCCGCAGGGGAGGGAACCTATGGCTACACCTTC.